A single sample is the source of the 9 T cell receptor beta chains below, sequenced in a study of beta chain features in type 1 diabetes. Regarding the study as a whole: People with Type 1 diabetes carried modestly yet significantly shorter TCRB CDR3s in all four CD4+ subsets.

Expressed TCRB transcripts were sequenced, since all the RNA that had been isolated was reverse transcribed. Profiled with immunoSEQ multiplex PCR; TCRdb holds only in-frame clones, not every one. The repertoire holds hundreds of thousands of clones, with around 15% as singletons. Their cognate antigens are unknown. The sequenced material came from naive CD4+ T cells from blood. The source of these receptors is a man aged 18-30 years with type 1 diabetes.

CDR3 sequence (DNA): TGCGCCAGCAGTCAATCAAACAGGGAAGTTCCACGAAACACCATATATTTT. It translates to CASSQSNREVPRNTIYF. V and J are TRBV23-1 and TRBJ1-3; perhaps TRBD1 as D (6 bases). TRBV23-1 has ORF status, its function being uncertain. This CDR3 has 17 amino acids. The V end lost 0 bases, the J end lost 5 bases, and 17 bases lay between the germline ends.

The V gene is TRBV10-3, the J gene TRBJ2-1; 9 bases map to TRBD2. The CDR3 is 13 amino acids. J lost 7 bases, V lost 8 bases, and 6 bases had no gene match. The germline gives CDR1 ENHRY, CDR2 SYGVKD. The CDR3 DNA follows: TGTGCCATCGAGCCTAGCGGGAAGAATGAGCAGTTCTTC. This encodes CAIEPSGKNEQFF.

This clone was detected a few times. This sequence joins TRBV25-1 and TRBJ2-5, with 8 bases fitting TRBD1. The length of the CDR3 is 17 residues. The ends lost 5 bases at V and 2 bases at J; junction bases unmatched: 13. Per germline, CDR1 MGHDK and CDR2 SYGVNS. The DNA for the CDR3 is TGTGCCAGCAGTCGTATCCAGGGGGCGACTCATCAAGAGACCCAGTACTTC. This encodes CASSRIQGATHQETQYF.

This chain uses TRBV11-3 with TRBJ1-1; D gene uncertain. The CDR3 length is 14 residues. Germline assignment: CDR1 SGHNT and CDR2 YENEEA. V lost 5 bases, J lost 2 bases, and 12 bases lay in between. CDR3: CASSPGYLNTEAFF. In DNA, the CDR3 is TGTGCCAGCAGCCCGGGCTACCTAAACACTGAAGCTTTCTTT.

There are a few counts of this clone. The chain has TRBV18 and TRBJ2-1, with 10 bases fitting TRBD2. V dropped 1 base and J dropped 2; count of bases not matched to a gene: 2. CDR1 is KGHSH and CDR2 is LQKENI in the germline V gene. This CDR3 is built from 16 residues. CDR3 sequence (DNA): TGTGCCAGCTCACCACAGCGGGGGGGCACCTACAATGAGCAGTTCTTC. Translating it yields CASSPQRGGTYNEQFF.

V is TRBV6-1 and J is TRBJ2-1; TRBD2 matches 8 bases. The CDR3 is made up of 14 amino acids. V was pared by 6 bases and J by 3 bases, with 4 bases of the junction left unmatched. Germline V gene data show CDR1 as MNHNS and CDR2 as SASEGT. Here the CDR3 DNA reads TGTGCCAGCAGGTCCAGCGGGGGCTACAATGAGCAGTTCTTC. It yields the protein CASRSSGGYNEQFF.

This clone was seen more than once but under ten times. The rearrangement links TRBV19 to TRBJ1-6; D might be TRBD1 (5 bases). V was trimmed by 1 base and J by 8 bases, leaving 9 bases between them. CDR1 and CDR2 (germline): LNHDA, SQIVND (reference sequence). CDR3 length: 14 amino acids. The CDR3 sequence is CASSIGRGYSPLHF. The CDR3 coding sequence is TGTGCCAGTAGTATAGGGCGGGGGTATTCACCCCTCCACTTT.

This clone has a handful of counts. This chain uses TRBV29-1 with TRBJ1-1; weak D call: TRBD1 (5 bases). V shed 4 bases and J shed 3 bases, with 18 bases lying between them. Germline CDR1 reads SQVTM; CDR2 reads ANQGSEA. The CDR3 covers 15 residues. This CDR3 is CSVGGRRLDDTEAFF. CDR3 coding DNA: TGCAGCGTTGGGGGCAGGCGGTTAGATGACACTGAAGCTTTCTTT.

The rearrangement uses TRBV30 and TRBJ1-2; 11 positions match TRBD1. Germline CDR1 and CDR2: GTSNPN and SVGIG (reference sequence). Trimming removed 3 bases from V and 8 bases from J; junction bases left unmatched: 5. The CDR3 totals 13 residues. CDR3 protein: CAWSLWTGGGYTF. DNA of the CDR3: TGTGCCTGGAGCCTGTGGACAGGGGGCGGCTACACCTTC.